This record looks at one T cell receptor (beta chain) sequence and its context. Its antigen is unidentified. This record belongs to a study of vaccination effects on CD4 cells after COVID-19. About the research overall: Samples from a couple of convalescent patients were given 16 days and one week before vaccination. Whole-study results and caveats: Long after vaccination, the clones induced by infection and by vaccine shrank markedly in size. Convalescents showed post-vaccine spike-reactive clones that were mainly new vaccine-induced clones.

Cultured cells yielded isolated CD4+ T cells after approximately nine days. Researchers swapped half the medium for IL-2 medium on both days 3 and 7. The table came from immunoSEQ multiplex PCR; TCRdb's copy has only in-frame clones and leaves some out. The sample includes about 46,000 clones, roughly 80% seen only once; the top ten take approximately 9%. The ends were cut back, 5 bases at V and 5 bases at J, with 13 bases in the middle. Germline assignment: CDR1 SGHRS and CDR2 YFSETQ. The CDR3 is made up of 14 amino acids. The genes are TRBV5-1 and TRBJ1-4; the D gene is possibly TRBD1 (5 bases). This specimen consisted of CD4+ T cells from PBMCs cultured without peptide, obtained before COVID-19 vaccination. This clonotype originated in a human donor who had a prior SARS-CoV-2 infection. CDR3 sequence reads: CASRSTEINEKLFF. The CDR3 coding sequence is TGCGCCAGCAGATCGACAGAAATAAATGAAAAACTGTTTTTT.